This T cell receptor (beta chain) was sequenced for a study of control samples from healthy donors and cancer patients. TCRdb's copy holds only in-frame clones and misses some; the assay was immunoSEQ multiplex PCR. The sample shows under 200,000 clones, and 2% to 2.5% sits with its ten largest clones. V was pared by 9 bases and J by 0 bases, with 11 bases between. This CDR3 contains 14 residues. In germline, CDR1 is MRHNA, CDR2 SNTAGT. V is TRBV6-4 and J is TRBJ2-2; D is possibly TRBD1 or TRBD2 (6 bases each). The origin of this receptor is a woman aged 25-40 years in good health. The sequencing input was blood. The CDR3 DNA reads TGTGCCAGTCGGGGGCAGACGAACACCGGGGAGCTGTTTTTT. Translation gives CASRGQTNTGELFF.